The entry that follows covers one TCR beta chain sequence. Sequence at one end of the junction differs from germline and may be a read error. This entry comes from a study of cytomegalovirus exposure and HLA in healthy donors. The germline gives CDR1 SEHNR, CDR2 FQNEAQ (reference sequence). The CDR3 extends over 12 amino acids. PCR primers comprised 60 Vbeta and 13 Jbeta primers. Sequencing was performed with immunoSEQ multiplex PCR; in TCRdb, only in-frame clones are kept and a portion is missing. This sample yields roughly 150,000 clones, of which under 70% are seen a single time; 2.5% to 3.5% belongs to the top ten.

The material sequenced was PBMCs. The TCR comes from a woman aged 25 to 45 in good health and CMV-seropositive. The rearrangement uses TRBV7-9 and TRBJ1-1, with D uncertain. CDR3 loop: CSSSLSYTEAFF. In DNA form, the CDR3 reads TGTTCCAGCAGCTTGTCCTACACTGAAGCTTTCTTT.